Below are 8 T cell receptor beta chains sequenced from a single sample in a study of blood T cell repertoires in COVID-19. Only in-frame clones appear in the TCRdb table, and some are missing; sequencing was by immunoSEQ multiplex PCR. The sample contains fewer than 250,000 clones, roughly 80% of which appear only once. Input material: PBMCs or T cells enriched from blood (not recorded which). The source is a man aged 55-75 years who had recovered from COVID-19.

V gene TRBV12-5 combines with J gene TRBJ1-5; TRBD1 matches 7 bases. Germline trimming cut 0 bases from V and 6 bases from J; bases unmatched to any gene: 11. This CDR3 spans 17 amino acids. Germline-derived CDR1 and CDR2 are LGHNT and FRNRAP. CDR3 in amino acids: CASGLVLAGGIGQPQHF. CDR3 DNA: TGTGCTAGTGGTTTGGTACTGGCAGGGGGAATCGGTCAGCCCCAGCATTTT. The whole variable domain, remainder taken from reference TRBV12-5 and TRBJ1-5, is DARVTQTPRHKVTEMGQEVTMRCQPILGHNTVFWYRQTMMQGLELLAYFRNRAPLDDSGMPKDRFSAEMPDATLATLKIQPSEPRDSAVYFCASGLVLAGGIGQPQHFGDGTRLSIL.

V is TRBV4-3 and J is TRBJ2-1; TRBD2 matches 11 bases. Germline CDR1 reads LGHNA; CDR2 reads YSLEER. This CDR3 is built from 18 residues. With 1 base clipped from V and 7 bases from J, the junction kept 12 bases outside the gene matches. The CDR3 loop reads CASSQVYSGGASGNEQFF. CDR3 nucleotides: TGCGCCAGCAGCCAAGTTTATAGCGGGGGGGCCTCGGGGAATGAGCAGTTCTTC.

This clone was seen a single time. This rearrangement joins TRBV19 to TRBJ1-1; D unresolved. The CDR3 has 13 amino acids. V was pared by 5 bases and J by 0 bases, with 7 bases between. Germline V gene data show CDR1 as LNHDA and CDR2 as SQIVND (reference sequence). The CDR3: CASSDQMNTEAFF. CDR3 bases: TGTGCCAGTAGTGATCAGATGAACACTGAAGCTTTCTTT. Full variable domain (outside the CDR3, taken from reference TRBV19 and TRBJ1-1): DGGITQSPKYLFRKEGQNVTLSCEQNLNHDAMYWYRQDPGQGLRLIYYSQIVNDFQKGDIAEGYSVSREKKESFPLTVTSAQKNPTAFYLCASSDQMNTEAFFGQGTRLTVV.

This clone came up once. J is TRBJ2-4 and V is TRBV27; weak D call: TRBD1 (5 bases). The CDR3 length is 13 residues. The ends were cut back, 6 bases at V and 4 bases at J, with 10 bases in the middle. Per germline, CDR1 MNHEY and CDR2 SMNVEV (reference sequence). Here the CDR3 DNA reads TGTGCCAGCAGCGGAAGGGGAAAAAACATTCAGTACTTC. It yields the protein CASSGRGKNIQYF.

Only one count was recorded for this clone. J is TRBJ2-3 and V is TRBV9; 10 nucleotides align to TRBD1. The CDR3 is 15 residues long. The trim removed 4 bases at V and 3 bases at J, leaving 5 bases unmatched. Germline V lookup: CDR1 SGDLS, CDR2 YYNGEE. CDR3 sequence (DNA): TGTGCCAGCAGCTCCCGGGACAGGGGTACAGATACGCAGTATTTT. Translating it yields CASSSRDRGTDTQYF.

The sample holds one count of this clone. The chain carries TRBV7-8 and TRBJ2-7; weak D call: TRBD2 (7 bases). The V end lost 5 bases, the J end lost 2 bases, and 16 bases lay between the germline ends. The germline gives CDR1 SGHVS, CDR2 FQNEAQ. There are 15 residues in the CDR3. CDR3 sequence (DNA): TGTGCCAGCAGCCCCGGCAGGGGACTAACCTACGAGCAGTACTTC. Amino acid sequence: CASSPGRGLTYEQYF.

The V and J genes are TRBV5-8 and TRBJ2-5; D is perhaps TRBD2 (6 bases). V gave up 2 bases and J gave up 5 bases, with 16 bases separating them. Germline values: CDR1 SGHTS, CDR2 YDEGEE. The CDR3 extends over 15 amino acids. This chain's CDR3 is CASSFGSGGGETQYF. The DNA for the CDR3 is TGTGCCAGCAGCTTCGGGTCCGGGGGTGGTGAGACCCAGTACTTC.

The chain recombines TRBV21-1 with TRBJ1-1; the table's D gene call, TRBD1, was not cross checked with the DNA. TRBV21-1 is deemed a pseudogene. The CDR3 has 17 residues. DNA for the CDR3: TGTGCCACTCCACCTGGAACAGGGGGGCCCATGAACACTGAAGCTTTCTTT. It specifies CATPPGTGGPMNTEAFF.